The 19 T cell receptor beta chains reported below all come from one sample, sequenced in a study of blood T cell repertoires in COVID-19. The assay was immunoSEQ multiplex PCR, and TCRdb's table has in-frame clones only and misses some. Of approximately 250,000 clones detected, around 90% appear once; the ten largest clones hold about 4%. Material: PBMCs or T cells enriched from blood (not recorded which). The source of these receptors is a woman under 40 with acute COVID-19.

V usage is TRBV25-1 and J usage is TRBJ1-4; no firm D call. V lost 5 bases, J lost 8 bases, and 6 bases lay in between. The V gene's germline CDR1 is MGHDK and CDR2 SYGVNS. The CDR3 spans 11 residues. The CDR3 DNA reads TGTGCCAGCAGTACCGGGGAAAAACTGTTTTTT. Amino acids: CASSTGEKLFF.

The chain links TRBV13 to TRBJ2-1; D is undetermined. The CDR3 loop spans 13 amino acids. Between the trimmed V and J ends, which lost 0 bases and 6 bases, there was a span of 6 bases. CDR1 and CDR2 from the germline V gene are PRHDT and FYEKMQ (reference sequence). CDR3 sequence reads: CASSLGSGNEQFF. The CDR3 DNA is TGTGCCAGCAGCTTAGGATCGGGCAATGAGCAGTTCTTC.

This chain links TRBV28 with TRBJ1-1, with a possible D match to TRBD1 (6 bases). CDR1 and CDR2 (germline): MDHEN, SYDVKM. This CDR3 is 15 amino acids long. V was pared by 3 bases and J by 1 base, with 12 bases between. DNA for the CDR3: TGTGCCAGCAGTTTCCCCGGACAGTGGAACACTGAAGCTTTCTTT. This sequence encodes CASSFPGQWNTEAFF.

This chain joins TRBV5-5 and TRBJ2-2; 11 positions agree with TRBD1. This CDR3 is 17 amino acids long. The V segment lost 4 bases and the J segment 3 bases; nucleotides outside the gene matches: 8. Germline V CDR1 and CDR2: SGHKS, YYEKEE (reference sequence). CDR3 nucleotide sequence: TGTGCCAGCAGCCCCATCTGGACAGGGGGCGACACCGGGGAGCTGTTTTTT. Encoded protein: CASSPIWTGGDTGELFF.

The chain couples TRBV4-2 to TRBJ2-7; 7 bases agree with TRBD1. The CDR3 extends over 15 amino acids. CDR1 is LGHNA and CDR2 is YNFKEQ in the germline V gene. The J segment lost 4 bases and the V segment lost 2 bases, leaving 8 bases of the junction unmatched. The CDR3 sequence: CASSQFRGNSYEQYF. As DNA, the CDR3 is TGTGCCAGCAGCCAATTCAGGGGGAACTCTTACGAGCAGTACTTC.

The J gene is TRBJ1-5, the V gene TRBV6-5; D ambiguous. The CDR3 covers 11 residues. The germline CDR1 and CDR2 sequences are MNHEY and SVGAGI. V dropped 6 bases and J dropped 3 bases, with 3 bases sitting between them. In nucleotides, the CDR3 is TGTGCCAGCAGCATCAATCAGCCCCAGCATTTT. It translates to CASSINQPQHF.

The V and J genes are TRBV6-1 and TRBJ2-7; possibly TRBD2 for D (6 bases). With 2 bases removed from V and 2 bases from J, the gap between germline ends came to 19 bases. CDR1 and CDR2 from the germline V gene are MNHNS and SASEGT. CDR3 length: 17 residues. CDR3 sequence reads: CASSEFSAGSVPYEQYF. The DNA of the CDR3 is TGTGCCAGCAGTGAATTTTCAGCGGGCTCGGTCCCCTACGAGCAGTACTTC.

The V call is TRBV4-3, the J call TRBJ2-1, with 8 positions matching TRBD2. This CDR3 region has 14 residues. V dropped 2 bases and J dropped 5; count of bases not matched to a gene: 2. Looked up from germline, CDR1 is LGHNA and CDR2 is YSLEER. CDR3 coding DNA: TGCGCCAGCAGCCAACTAGCGGGTAACAATGAGCAGTTCTTC. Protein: CASSQLAGNNEQFF.

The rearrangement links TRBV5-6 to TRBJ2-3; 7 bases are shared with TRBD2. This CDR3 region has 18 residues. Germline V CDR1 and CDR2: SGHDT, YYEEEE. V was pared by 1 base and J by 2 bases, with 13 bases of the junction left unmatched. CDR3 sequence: CASSLMAGVSVNTDTQYF. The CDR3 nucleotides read TGTGCCAGCAGCTTGATGGCGGGAGTAAGTGTTAACACAGATACGCAGTATTTT.

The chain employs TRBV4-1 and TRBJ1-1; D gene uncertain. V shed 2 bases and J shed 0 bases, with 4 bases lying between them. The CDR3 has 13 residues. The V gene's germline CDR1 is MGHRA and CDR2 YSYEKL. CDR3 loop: CASSQTLNTEAFF. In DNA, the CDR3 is TGCGCCAGCAGCCAAACACTGAACACTGAAGCTTTCTTT.

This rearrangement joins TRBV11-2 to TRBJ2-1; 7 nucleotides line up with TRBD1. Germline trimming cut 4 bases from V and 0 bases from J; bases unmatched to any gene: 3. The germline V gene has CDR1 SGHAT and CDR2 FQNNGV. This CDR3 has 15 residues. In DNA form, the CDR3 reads TGTGCCAGCAGCTCGGACAGGATCTCCTACAATGAGCAGTTCTTC. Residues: CASSSDRISYNEQFF.

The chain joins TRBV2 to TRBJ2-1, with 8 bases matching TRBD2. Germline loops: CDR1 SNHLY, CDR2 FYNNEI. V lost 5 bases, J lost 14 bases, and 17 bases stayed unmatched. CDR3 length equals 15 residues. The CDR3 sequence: CASSSGASGRIREFF. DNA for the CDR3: TGTGCCAGCAGTTCCGGGGCTAGCGGGCGGATCCGCGAGTTCTTC.

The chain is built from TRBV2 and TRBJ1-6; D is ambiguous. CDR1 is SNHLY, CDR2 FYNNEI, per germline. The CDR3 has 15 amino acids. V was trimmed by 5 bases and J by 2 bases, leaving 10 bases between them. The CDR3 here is CASSPRVTYNSPLHF. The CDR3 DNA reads TGTGCCAGCAGTCCGAGGGTAACCTATAATTCACCCCTCCACTTT.

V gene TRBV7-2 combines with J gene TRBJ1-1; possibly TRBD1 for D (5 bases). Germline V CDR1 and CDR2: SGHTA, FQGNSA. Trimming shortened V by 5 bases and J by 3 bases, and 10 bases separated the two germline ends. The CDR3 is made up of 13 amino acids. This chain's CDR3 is CASSTQGDTEAFF. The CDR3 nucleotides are TGTGCCAGCAGCACGCAGGGTGACACTGAAGCTTTCTTT.

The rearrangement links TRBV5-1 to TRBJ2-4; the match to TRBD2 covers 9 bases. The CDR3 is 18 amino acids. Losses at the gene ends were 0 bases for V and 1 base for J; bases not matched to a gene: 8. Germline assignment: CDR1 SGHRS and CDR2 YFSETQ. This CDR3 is CASSLAPAGGTAKNIQYF. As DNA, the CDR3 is TGCGCCAGCAGCTTGGCCCCCGCGGGAGGGACCGCCAAAAACATTCAGTACTTC.

The chain's CDR3 is CASSLPTGLGPEAFF. CDR3 coding DNA: TGTGCCAGCAGTTTGCCTACAGGGCTTGGGCCTGAAGCTTTCTTT. The rearrangement links TRBV28 to TRBJ1-1; D possibly corresponds to TRBD1 (6 bases). Per germline, CDR1 MDHEN and CDR2 SYDVKM. This CDR3 has 15 amino acids. Trimming shortened V by 3 bases and J by 6 bases, and 17 bases separated the two germline ends.

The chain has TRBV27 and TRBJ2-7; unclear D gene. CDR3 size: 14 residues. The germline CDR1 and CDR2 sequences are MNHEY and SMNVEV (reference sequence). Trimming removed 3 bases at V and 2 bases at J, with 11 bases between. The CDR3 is CASSFAYSTYEQYF. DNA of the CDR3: TGTGCCAGCAGTTTTGCCTATTCAACCTACGAGCAGTACTTC.

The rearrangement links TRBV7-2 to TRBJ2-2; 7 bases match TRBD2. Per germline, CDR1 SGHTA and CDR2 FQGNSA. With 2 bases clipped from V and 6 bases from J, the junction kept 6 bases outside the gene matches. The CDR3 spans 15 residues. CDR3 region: CASSLSSSGSGELFF. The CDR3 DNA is TGTGCCAGCAGCTTATCGTCTAGCGGATCCGGGGAGCTGTTTTTT.

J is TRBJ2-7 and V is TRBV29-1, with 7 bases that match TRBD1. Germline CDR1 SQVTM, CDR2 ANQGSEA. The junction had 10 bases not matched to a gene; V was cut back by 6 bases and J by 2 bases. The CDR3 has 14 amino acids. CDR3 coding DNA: TGCAGCGTGTGTCCAGGGGGTGAACCCTACGAGCAGTACTTC. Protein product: CSVCPGGEPYEQYF.